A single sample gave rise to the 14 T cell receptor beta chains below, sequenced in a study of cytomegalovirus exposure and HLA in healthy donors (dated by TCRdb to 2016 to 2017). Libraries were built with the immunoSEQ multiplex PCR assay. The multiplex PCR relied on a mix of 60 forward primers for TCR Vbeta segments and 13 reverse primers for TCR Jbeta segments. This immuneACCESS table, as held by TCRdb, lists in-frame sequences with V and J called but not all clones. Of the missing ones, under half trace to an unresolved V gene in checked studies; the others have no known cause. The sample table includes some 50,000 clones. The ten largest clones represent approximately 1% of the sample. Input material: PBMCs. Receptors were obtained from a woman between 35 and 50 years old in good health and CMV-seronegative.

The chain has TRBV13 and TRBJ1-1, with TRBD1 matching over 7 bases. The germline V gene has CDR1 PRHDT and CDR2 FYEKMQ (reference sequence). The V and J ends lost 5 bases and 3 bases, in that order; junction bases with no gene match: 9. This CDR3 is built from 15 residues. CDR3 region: CASSTRQGRYTEAFF. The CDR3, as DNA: TGTGCCAGCAGCACCCGACAGGGACGGTACACTGAAGCTTTCTTT. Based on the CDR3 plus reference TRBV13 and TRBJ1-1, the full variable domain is AAGVIQSPRHLIKEKRETATLKCYPIPRHDTVYWYQQGPGQDPQFLISFYEKMQSDKGSIPDRFSAQQFSDYHSELNMSSLELGDSALYFCASSTRQGRYTEAFFGQGTRLTVV.

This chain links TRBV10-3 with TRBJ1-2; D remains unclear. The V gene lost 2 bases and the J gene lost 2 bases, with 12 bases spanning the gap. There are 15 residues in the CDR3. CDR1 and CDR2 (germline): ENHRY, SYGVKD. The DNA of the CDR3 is TGTGCCATCAGTGAGCCGGAAGGAGGGAACTATGGCTACACCTTC. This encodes CAISEPEGGNYGYTF.

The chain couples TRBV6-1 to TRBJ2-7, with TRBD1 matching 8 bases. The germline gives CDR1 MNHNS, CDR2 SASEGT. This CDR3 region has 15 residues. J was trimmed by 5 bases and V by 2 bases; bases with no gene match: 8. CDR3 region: CASSENRGLLDEQYF. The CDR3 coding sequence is TGTGCCAGCAGTGAAAACAGGGGGTTGCTTGACGAGCAGTACTTC.

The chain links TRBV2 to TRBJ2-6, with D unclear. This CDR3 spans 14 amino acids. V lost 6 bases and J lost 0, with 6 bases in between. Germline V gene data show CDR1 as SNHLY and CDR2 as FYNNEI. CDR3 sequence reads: CASSVSSGANVLTF. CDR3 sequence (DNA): TGTGCCAGCAGCGTTAGCTCTGGGGCCAACGTCCTGACTTTC.

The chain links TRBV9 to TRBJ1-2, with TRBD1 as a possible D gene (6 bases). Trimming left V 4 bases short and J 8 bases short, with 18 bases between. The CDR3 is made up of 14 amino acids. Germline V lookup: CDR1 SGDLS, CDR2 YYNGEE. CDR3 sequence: CASSLTIQGGGYTF. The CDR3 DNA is TGTGCCAGCAGCCTAACCATACAGGGCGGGGGCTACACCTTC.

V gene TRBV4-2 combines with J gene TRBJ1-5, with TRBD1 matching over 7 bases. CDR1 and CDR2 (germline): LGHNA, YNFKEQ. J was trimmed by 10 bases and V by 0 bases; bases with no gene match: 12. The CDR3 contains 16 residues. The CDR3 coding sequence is TGTGCCAGCAGCCAAGAGACCGGGACAGTTATCAATCCCCAGCATTTT. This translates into CASSQETGTVINPQHF.

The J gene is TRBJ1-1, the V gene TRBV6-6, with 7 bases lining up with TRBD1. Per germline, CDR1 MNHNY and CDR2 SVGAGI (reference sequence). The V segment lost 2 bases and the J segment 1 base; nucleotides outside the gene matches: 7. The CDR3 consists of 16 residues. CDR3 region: CASSYPGGKANTEAFF. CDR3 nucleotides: TGTGCCAGCAGTTACCCAGGGGGTAAGGCGAACACTGAAGCTTTCTTT.

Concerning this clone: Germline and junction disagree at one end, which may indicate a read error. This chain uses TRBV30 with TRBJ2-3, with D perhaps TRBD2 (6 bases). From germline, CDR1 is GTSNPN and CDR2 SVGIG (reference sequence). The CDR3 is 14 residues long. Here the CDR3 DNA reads TGTGCCTGGACCCCAGCGGGTGGAGGAGATAAGCAGTATTTT. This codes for CAWTPAGGGDKQYF.

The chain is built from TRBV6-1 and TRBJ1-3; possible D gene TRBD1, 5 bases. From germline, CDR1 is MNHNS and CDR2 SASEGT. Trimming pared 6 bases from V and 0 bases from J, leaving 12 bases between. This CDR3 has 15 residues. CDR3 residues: CASSHGGNSGNTIYF. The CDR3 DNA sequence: TGTGCCAGCAGCCACGGGGGGAACTCTGGAAACACCATATATTTT.

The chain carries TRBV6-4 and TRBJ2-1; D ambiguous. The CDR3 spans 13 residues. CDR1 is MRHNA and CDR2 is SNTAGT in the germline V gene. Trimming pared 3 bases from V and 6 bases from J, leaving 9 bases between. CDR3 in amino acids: CASSEYPSNEQFF. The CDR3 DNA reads TGTGCCAGCAGTGAATACCCCAGCAATGAGCAGTTCTTC.

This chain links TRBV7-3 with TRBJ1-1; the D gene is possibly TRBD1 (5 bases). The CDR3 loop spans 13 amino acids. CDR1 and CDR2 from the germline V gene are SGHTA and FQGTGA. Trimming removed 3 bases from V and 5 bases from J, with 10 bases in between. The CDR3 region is CASSLGGSTEAFF. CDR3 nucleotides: TGTGCCAGCAGCTTGGGGGGGTCTACTGAAGCTTTCTTT.

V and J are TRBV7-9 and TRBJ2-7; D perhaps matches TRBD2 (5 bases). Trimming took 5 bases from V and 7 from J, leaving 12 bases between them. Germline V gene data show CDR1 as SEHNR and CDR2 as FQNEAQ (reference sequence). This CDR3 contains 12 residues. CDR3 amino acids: CASSVSRGEQYF. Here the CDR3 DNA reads TGTGCCAGCAGCGTATCCCGGGGAGAGCAGTACTTC.

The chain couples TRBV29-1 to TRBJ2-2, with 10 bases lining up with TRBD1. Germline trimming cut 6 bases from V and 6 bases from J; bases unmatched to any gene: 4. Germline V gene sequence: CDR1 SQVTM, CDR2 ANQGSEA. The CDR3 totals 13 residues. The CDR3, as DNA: TGCAGCGTCGGACAGGGGGTTCCCGGGGAGCTGTTTTTT. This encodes CSVGQGVPGELFF.

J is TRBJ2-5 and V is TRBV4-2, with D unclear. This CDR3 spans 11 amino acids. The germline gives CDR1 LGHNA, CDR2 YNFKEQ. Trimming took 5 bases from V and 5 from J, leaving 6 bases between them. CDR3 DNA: TGTGCCAGCAGCGTCGGGGAGACCCAGTACTTC. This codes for CASSVGETQYF.